The TCR beta chain under discussion was sequenced for a study of T cells after yellow fever vaccination. Study conclusions and caveats: A small proportion of clonotypes was detected in both the CD4 and CD8 compartments.

TCRdb itself ran the 5' RACE reads through MiXCR, one entry per CDR3 protein. The sample holds 340,000 or so distinct CDR3 sequences, approximately 13% seen once. About this clonotype itself: Its specificity is unknown.

CDR1 and CDR2 from the germline V gene are SGHTA and FQGNSA. J lost 1 base, V lost 4 bases, and 1 base had no gene match. The CDR3 has 14 residues. The sample in question was CD4+ T cells sorted from PBMCs, obtained 15 days after the yellow fever booster vaccination. The V gene is TRBV7-2, the J gene TRBJ1-1, with TRBD1 matching 9 bases. The sequence derives from a man aged 18-30 years who received the YFV17D yellow fever vaccine. The DNA of the CDR3 is TGTGCCAGCAGCTCGGACAGGGGGAACACTGAAGCTTTCTTT. Translation gives CASSSDRGNTEAFF.